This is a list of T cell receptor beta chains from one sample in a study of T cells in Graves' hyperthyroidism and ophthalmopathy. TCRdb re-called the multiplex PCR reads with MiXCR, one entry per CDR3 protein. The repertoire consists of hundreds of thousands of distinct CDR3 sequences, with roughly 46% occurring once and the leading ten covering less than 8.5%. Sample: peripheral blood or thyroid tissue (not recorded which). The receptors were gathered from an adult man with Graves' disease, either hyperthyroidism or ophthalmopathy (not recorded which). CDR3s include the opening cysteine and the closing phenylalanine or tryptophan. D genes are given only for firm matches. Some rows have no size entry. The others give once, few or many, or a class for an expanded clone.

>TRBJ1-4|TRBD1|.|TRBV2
CASSGAYGTEAGGEKLFF
TGTGCCAGCAGTGGGGCCTATGGGACGGAGGCAGGGGGTGAAAAACTGTTTTTT
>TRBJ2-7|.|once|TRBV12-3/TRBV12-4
CASSLRGFSHEQYF
TGTGCCAGCAGTTTAAGGGGATTTTCCCACGAGCAGTACTTC
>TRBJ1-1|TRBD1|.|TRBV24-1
CATSHRGQGRTEAFF
TGTGCCACCAGTCATCGGGGACAGGGAAGGACTGAAGCTTTCTTT
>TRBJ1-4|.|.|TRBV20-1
CSAGRSGGRDEKLFF
TGCAGTGCTGGCAGGAGTGGGGGCAGGGATGAAAAACTGTTTTTT
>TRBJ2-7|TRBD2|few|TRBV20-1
CSAGSLAGETDEQYF
TGCAGTGCTGGAAGTCTAGCGGGTGAGACCGACGAGCAGTACTTC
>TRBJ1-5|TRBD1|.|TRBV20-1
CSARPTGTVYQPQHF
TGCAGTGCCCGACCCACCGGGACAGTATATCAGCCCCAGCATTTT
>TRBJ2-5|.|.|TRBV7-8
CASSQGSQETQHF
TGTGCCAGCAGCCAGGGGTCCCAAGAGACCCAGCACTTC
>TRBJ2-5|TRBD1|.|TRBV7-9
CASSPGQGHRGETQYF
TGTGCCAGCAGCCCTGGACAGGGTCATCGGGGGGAGACCCAGTACTTC
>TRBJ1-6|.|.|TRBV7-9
CASSHRADSPLHF
TGTGCCAGCAGCCATCGGGCAGATTCACCCCTCCACTTT
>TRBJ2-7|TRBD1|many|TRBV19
CASSPQDRSSYEQYF
TGTGCCAGTAGTCCACAGGACAGGAGCTCCTACGAGCAGTACTTC
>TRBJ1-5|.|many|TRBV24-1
CATSDLQVNQPQHF
TGTGCCACCAGTGATCTACAGGTGAATCAGCCCCAGCATTTT
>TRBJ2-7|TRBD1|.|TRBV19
CASSSNSGTGRHEQYF
TGTGCCAGTAGTTCCAACTCCGGGACAGGGAGACACGAGCAGTACTTC
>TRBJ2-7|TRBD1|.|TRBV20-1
CSAETGYYEQYF
TGCAGTGCTGAGACAGGGTACTACGAGCAGTACTTC
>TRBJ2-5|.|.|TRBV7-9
CASSSSVVWRETQYF
TGTGCCAGCAGCTCGAGTGTCGTATGGCGAGAGACCCAGTACTTC
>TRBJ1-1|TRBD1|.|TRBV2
CAISESRGGGAFF
TGTGCCATCAGTGAGAGCCGAGGGGGCGGGGCTTTCTTT
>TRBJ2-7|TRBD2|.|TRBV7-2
CASSKGGSDQYF
TGTGCCAGCAGCAAGGGCGGGAGCGACCAGTACTTC
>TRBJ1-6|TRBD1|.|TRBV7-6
CASSQDRYDSPLHF
TGTGCCAGCAGCCAGGACAGGTATGATTCACCCCTCCACTTT
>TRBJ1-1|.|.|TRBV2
CASRGAWGISEAFF
TGTGCCAGCAGGGGGGCCTGGGGTATATCTGAAGCTTTCTTT
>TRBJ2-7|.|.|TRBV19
CASSIGGEDYEQYF
TGTGCCAGTAGTATAGGAGGGGAGGACTACGAGCAGTACTTC
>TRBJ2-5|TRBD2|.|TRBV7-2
CASSLRSSGGETQYF
TGTGCCAGCAGCTTAAGGAGTAGCGGGGGTGAGACCCAGTACTTC
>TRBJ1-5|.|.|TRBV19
CASSPTEWAEYSNQPQHF
TGTGCCAGTAGTCCCACCGAGTGGGCCGAATATAGCAATCAGCCCCAGCATTTT
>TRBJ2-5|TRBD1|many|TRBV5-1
CASGLRARGETQYF
TGCGCCAGCGGCCTCCGTGCCAGGGGGGAGACCCAGTACTTC
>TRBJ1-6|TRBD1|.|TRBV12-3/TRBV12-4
CASSVGQGDSPLHF
TGTGCCAGCAGCGTCGGACAGGGGGATTCACCCCTCCACTTT
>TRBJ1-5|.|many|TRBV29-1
CSVLQGPNQPQHF
TGCAGCGTTCTTCAGGGGCCCAATCAGCCCCAGCATTTT
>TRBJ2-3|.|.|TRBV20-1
CSARDQGHGTQYF
TGCAGTGCTAGAGATCAAGGTCACGGTACGCAGTATTTT
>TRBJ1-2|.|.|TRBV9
CASSGRILAGGYTF
TGTGCCAGCAGCGGACGGATCCTTGCGGGTGGCTACACCTTC
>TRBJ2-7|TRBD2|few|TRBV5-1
CASSDTGTSDEQYF
TGCGCCAGCAGCGACACCGGGACTAGCGACGAGCAGTACTTC
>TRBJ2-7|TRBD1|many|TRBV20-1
CSASRQGAREQYF
TGCAGTGCTAGTCGGCAGGGGGCGAGGGAGCAGTACTTC
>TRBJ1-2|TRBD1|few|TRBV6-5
CASSYSTDRGTLTGYTF
TGTGCCAGCAGTTACTCGACGGACAGGGGCACCCTGACTGGCTACACCTTC
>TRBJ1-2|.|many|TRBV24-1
CATSGGQGYTF
TGTGCCACCAGTGGCGGGCAAGGCTACACCTTC
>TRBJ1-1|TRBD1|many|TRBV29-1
CSVHRGPVGTEAFF
TGCAGCGTTCACAGGGGGCCGGTGGGTACTGAAGCTTTCTTT
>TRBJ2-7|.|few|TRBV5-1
CASSLEGTGSYEQYF
TGCGCCAGCAGCTTGGAGGGTACTGGTTCCTACGAGCAGTACTTC
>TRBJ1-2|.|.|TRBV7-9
CASSLEDGFEGYTF
TGTGCCAGCAGCCTGGAGGACGGATTCGAGGGCTACACCTTC
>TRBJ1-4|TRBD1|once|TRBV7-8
CASSRGRGREKLFF
TGTGCCAGCAGCCGAGGCAGGGGGCGAGAAAAACTGTTTTTT
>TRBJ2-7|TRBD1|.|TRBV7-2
CASSFNGGLQGSEQYF
TGTGCCAGCAGTTTTAATGGGGGATTACAGGGGAGCGAGCAGTACTTC
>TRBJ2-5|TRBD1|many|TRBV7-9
CASSLDRGRETQYF
TGTGCCAGCAGCTTAGACAGGGGGCGGGAGACCCAGTACTTC
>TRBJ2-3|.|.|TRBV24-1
CATSDLGQNLGQRTDTQYF
TGTGCCACCAGTGATTTGGGACAGAATTTGGGACAACGCACAGATACGCAGTATTTT
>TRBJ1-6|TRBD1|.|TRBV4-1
CASSQDGRGQGSPLHF
TGCGCCAGCAGCCAGGACGGCAGGGGGCAGGGGTCACCCCTCCACTTT
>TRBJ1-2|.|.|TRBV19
CASSYPPGGGYTF
TGTGCCAGTAGTTACCCTCCGGGAGGAGGCTACACCTTC
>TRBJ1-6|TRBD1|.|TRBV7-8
CASNLRDRGVSPLHF
TGTGCCAGCAACCTTCGGGACAGGGGGGTTTCACCCCTCCACTTT
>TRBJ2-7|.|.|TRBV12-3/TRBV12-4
CASSRTGPVYRGVSSEVGQYF
TGTGCCAGCAGCCGAACGGGCCCGGTGTACAGGGGAGTCTCTAGCGAGGTCGGGCAGTACTTC
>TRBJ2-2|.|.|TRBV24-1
CATSDSGGELFF
TGTGCCACCAGTGATTCCGGAGGGGAGCTGTTTTTT
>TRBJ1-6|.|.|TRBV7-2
CASTPPGWTNSPLHF
TGTGCCAGCACCCCGCCGGGCTGGACAAATTCACCCCTCCACTTT
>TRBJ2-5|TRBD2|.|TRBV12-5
CASGSSGRPETQYF
TGTGCTAGTGGAAGTAGCGGGAGGCCCGAGACCCAGTACTTC
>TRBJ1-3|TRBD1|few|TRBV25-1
CASSAGQGRNTIYF
TGTGCCAGCAGCGCTGGACAGGGGAGAAACACCATATATTTT
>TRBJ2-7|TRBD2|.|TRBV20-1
CSAGSGGTYEQYF
TGCAGTGCTGGAAGCGGGGGGACCTACGAGCAGTACTTC
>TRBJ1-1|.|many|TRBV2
CASKQGSSTEAFF
TGTGCCAGCAAGCAGGGGTCCAGCACTGAAGCTTTCTTT
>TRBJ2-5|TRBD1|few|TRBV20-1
CSARDRDRGETQYF
TGCAGTGCTAGAGATCGGGACAGGGGGGAGACCCAGTACTTC
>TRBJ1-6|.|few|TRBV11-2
CASSQDITGGGRTLHF
TGTGCCAGCAGCCAAGATATCACTGGGGGGGGACGAACCCTCCACTTT
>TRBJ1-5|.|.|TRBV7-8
CASSLYGGNQPQHF
TGTGCCAGCAGCTTATATGGCGGCAATCAGCCCCAGCATTTT
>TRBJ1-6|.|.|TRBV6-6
CASRSGGASPLHF
TGTGCCAGCAGGTCCGGGGGCGCCTCACCCCTCCACTTT
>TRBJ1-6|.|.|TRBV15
CATSIYLCVRWGAPADSPLHF
.
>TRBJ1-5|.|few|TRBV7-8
CASGLTDNRNQPQHF
TGTGCCAGCGGATTGACAGATAATCGCAATCAGCCCCAGCATTTT
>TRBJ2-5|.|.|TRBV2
CASSEWQNSNQPQYF
TGTGCCAGCAGTGAGTGGCAGAATAGCAATCAGCCCCAGTACTTC
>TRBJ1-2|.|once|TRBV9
CASRRSGSGGYTF
TGTGCCAGCAGACGATCCGGGAGCGGTGGCTACACCTTC
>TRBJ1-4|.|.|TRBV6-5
CAISYSPPAEKLFF
TGTGCCATCAGTTACTCCCCTCCTGCCGAAAAACTGTTTTTT
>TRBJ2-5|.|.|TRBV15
CATSRSRDREETQYF
TGTGCCACCAGCAGATCCCGGGACCGCGAGGAGACCCAGTACTTC
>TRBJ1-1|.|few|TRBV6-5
CASSLFWQANTEAFF
TGTGCCAGCAGTTTATTCTGGCAGGCGAACACTGAAGCTTTCTTT
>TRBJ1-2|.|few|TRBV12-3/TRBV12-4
CASTIGTSTYGYTF
TGTGCCAGCACCATAGGGACAAGTACCTATGGCTACACCTTC
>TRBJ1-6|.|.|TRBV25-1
CTSSGTPDNSPLHF
TGTACCAGCAGCGGGACACCAGATAATTCACCCCTCCACTTT